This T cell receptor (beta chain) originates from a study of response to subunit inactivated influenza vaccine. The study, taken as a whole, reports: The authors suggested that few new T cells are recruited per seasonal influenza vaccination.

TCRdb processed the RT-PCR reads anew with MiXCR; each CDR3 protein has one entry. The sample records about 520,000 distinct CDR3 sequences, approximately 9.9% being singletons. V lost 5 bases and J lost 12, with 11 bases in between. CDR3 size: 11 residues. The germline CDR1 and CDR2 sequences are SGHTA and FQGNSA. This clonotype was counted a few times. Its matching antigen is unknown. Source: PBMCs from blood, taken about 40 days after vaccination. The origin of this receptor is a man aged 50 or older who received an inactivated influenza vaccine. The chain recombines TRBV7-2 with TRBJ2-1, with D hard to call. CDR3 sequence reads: CASSPRTAQFF. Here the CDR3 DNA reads TGTGCCAGCAGCCCTAGGACCGCGCAGTTCTTC.